Only one count was recorded for the clone carrying this TCR beta chain. This entry belongs to a study of blood T cell repertoires in COVID-19. Study in general: PBMCs, B-cell-depleted T cells, or T cells were the source of the cDNA or gDNA that made up the material.

TCRdb keeps only in-frame clones here, not all; method: immunoSEQ multiplex PCR. The sample includes 300,000 to 350,000 clones, 87% of them seen just once. The sequenced sample was peripheral blood. This receptor was identified in a man aged 30-40 years with COVID-19, enrolled during active disease.

The CDR3 bases are TGTGCCTGGACCCCCGGGACAGGGAACTATGGCTACACCTTC. Protein sequence: CAWTPGTGNYGYTF. The chain has TRBV30 and TRBJ1-2; 9 nucleotides agree with TRBD1. In germline, CDR1 is GTSNPN, CDR2 SVGIG (reference sequence). V lost 4 bases to trimming and J lost 2 bases; unmatched junction nucleotides: 5. The CDR3 sequence is 14 residues long.